This TCR beta chain appears in the sequencing data of a study of T cell responses to AZD1222 COVID-19 vaccine. Findings and limits, study-wide: It should be noted that donors were predominantly white British and more often female, and clonal diversity was possibly underestimated. Epitopes outside B.1.351 and B.1.1.7 mutated regions reportedly drew nearly half of spike TCRs. Vaccine-related CD4 TCRs covered spike, predominating at 160-218 and 743-854.

Here immunoSEQ multiplex PCR was the method, and the copy in TCRdb shows in-frame clones only, minus some. This table has some 140,000 clones, about 94% appearing once. Turning to this clone: Antigen unknown.

The CDR3 has 16 residues. The V end was cut by 7 bases, the J end by 3 bases, with 22 bases between. Germline loops: CDR1 SNHLY, CDR2 FYNNEI. Source: peripheral blood, taken on day 0 of AZD1222 vaccination. The sequence derives from an adult in good health. The rearrangement joins TRBV2 to TRBJ2-7; tentatively, D is TRBD2 (5 bases). The CDR3 DNA reads TGTGCCAGCAAGCAGTGGGGAGTAAGGGATCACTACGAGCAGTACTTC. The encoded protein is CASKQWGVRDHYEQYF.